The sequence of this TCR beta chain was determined in a study of shared clonotypes between healthy human individuals. Study-wide points: The donor pool, a small one, limited the genetic and exposure-history diversity represented. Clonotypes which were not shared had lower generation probabilities than clonotypes that all four donors shared. Among donors, sharing of clonotypes was expected to be affected by sequencing depth.

This CDR3 has 14 amino acids. From germline, CDR1 is GTSNPN and CDR2 SVGIG (reference sequence). Trimming took off 4 bases at V and 2 bases at J, with 14 bases between the two ends. This clone came up once. The antigen is unknown. The assay was immunoSEQ multiplex PCR, and TCRdb's table has in-frame clones only and misses some. In the table there are 2,500,000 or so clones, approximately 93% of which are singletons. The chain is built from TRBV30 and TRBJ1-2; tentatively, D is TRBD1 (5 bases). Sequencing was performed on naive CD4+ T cells from PBMCs. Subset noted: CD45RA+ positively selected. This clonotype was obtained from a man aged 18 to 30 in good health. Some clones in this sample may be carry-over from other donors' samples. The CDR3 spells CAWTRDGRNYGYTF. The CDR3 DNA reads as TGTGCCTGGACTCGGGACGGGAGAAACTATGGCTACACCTTC.